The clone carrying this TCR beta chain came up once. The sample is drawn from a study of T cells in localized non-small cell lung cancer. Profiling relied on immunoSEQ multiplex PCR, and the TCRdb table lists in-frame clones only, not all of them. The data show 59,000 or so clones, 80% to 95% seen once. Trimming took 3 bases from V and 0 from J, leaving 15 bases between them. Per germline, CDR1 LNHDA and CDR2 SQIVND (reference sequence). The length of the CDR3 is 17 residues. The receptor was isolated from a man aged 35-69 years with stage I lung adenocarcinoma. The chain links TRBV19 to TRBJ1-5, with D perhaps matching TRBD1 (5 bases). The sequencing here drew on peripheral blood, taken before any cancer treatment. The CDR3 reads CASSIEGWSISNQPQHF. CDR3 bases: TGTGCCAGTAGTATCGAGGGGTGGTCCATTAGCAATCAGCCCCAGCATTTT. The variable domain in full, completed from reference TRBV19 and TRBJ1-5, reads DGGITQSPKYLFRKEGQNVTLSCEQNLNHDAMYWYRQDPGQGLRLIYYSQIVNDFQKGDIAEGYSVSREKKESFPLTVTSAQKNPTAFYLCASSIEGWSISNQPQHFGDGTRLSIL.